These 27 T cell receptor beta chains came from one sample sequenced in a study of cytomegalovirus exposure and HLA in healthy donors. Primers for the PCR totalled 60 Vbeta and 13 Jbeta. Data came from immunoSEQ multiplex PCR; TCRdb stores just in-frame clones and leaves some out. The data show roughly 150,000 clones, roughly 83% seen once. Sequencing input: PBMCs. The receptor set was obtained from a woman aged 18-30 years in good health and CMV-seronegative.

This chain's CDR3 is CASSLYRNTEAFF. In DNA form, the CDR3 reads TGTGCCAGCAGCTTATACAGAAACACTGAAGCTTTCTTT. J is TRBJ1-1 and V is TRBV11-2; D is uncertain. This CDR3 is 13 amino acids long. Germline V lookup: CDR1 SGHAT, CDR2 FQNNGV. Trimming cost V 2 bases and J 2 bases, with 6 bases left between them.

This clone showed up just a few times. V is TRBV18 and J is TRBJ1-1, with a tentative D call TRBD1 (6 bases). The V gene lost 2 bases and the J gene lost 3 bases, with 16 bases spanning the gap. The CDR3 sequence is 16 residues long. Germline loops: CDR1 KGHSH, CDR2 LQKENI. In DNA, the CDR3 is TGTGCCAGCTCACCATTTCCCGCACAGGGATACACTGAAGCTTTCTTT. Its translation: CASSPFPAQGYTEAFF.

CDR3: CASSLVARSSGGADTQYF. CDR3 coding DNA: TGTGCCAGCAGCTTAGTTGCTCGGTCTAGCGGGGGGGCAGATACGCAGTATTTT. The chain has TRBV7-2 and TRBJ2-3; 12 bases fit TRBD2. The CDR3 sequence is 18 residues long. Germline CDR1 SGHTA, CDR2 FQGNSA. V lost 1 base and J lost 4; bases outside the gene matches: 9.

The chain joins TRBV5-5 to TRBJ2-7; TRBD1 agrees at 7 bases. Germline V CDR1 and CDR2: SGHKS, YYEKEE (reference sequence). This CDR3 comprises 15 residues. Trimming took 2 bases from V and 0 from J; bases not matched to a gene: 5. The CDR3 here is CASSLGTAHSYEQYF. DNA of the CDR3: TGTGCCAGCAGCTTAGGGACAGCGCACTCCTACGAGCAGTACTTC.

As for this clone: A read error may produce the germline difference seen at one junction end. The rearrangement links TRBV5-6 to TRBJ1-1, with D possibly TRBD1 on 6 matching bases. Germline CDR1 reads SGHDT; CDR2 reads YYEEEE. The CDR3 is 14 amino acids. CDR3 protein: CASNRDRRNTEAFF. The CDR3 DNA follows: TGTGCCAGCAATAGAGACAGGCGAAACACGGAAGCTTTCTTT.

The CDR3 sequence is CASSTGLGLVAGELFF. For the CDR3, the DNA is TGTGCCAGCAGCACCGGGTTGGGACTAGTGGCCGGGGAGCTGTTTTTT. The chain recombines TRBV27 with TRBJ2-2, with 8 bases lining up with TRBD2. Germline V gene lookup returns CDR1 MNHEY and CDR2 SMNVEV (reference sequence). The CDR3 is made up of 16 amino acids. Trimming took 6 bases from V and 6 from J; bases not matched to a gene: 12.

J is TRBJ2-7 and V is TRBV11-2, with TRBD2 as a possible D gene (6 bases). V lost 4 bases and J lost 1, with 23 bases in between. This CDR3 is built from 18 residues. CDR1 SGHAT and CDR2 FQNNGV come from the germline V gene. The chain's CDR3 is CASSSTTTRGFRSYEQYF. In DNA, the CDR3 is TGTGCCAGCAGCTCGACGACGACTCGGGGGTTTAGGTCCTACGAGCAGTACTTC. The entire variable domain, with the rest obtained from reference TRBV11-2 and TRBJ2-7, is as follows: EAGVAQSPRYKIIEKRQSVAFWCNPISGHATLYWYQQILGQGPKLLIQFQNNGVVDDSQLPKDRFSAERLKGVDSTLKIQPAKLEDSAVYLCASSSTTTRGFRSYEQYFGPGTRLTVT.

This chain connects TRBV29-1 to TRBJ1-2; perhaps TRBD1 as D (5 bases). V was shortened by 3 bases and J by 2 bases, with 22 bases between the two germline ends. Germline V gene lookup returns CDR1 SQVTM and CDR2 ANQGSEA. This CDR3 spans 17 amino acids. The CDR3 sequence: CSVEGQGTSTQNYGYTF. The DNA for the CDR3 is TGCAGCGTTGAGGGGCAAGGCACCTCAACACAAAACTATGGCTACACCTTC.

The rearrangement uses TRBV7-2 and TRBJ2-1, with D possibly matching TRBD1 (5 bases). Germline V gives CDR1 SGHTA, CDR2 FQGNSA. V shed 5 bases and J shed 4 bases, with 12 bases lying between them. The CDR3 runs 14 residues. In DNA, the CDR3 is TGTGCCAGCAGCCACAGGACAAGTTACAATGAGCAGTTCTTC. Encoded protein: CASSHRTSYNEQFF.

The rearrangement links TRBV28 to TRBJ2-3; 10 nucleotides line up with TRBD2. Germline V gene data show CDR1 as MDHEN and CDR2 as SYDVKM. This CDR3 is 18 amino acids long. The J segment lost 0 bases and the V segment lost 7 bases, leaving 13 bases of the junction unmatched. The CDR3 here is CASKSLASGGPSTDTQYF. DNA for the CDR3: TGTGCCAGCAAGTCCTTGGCTAGCGGGGGACCTAGCACAGATACGCAGTATTTT.

The chain joins TRBV4-1 to TRBJ2-1, with TRBD1 matching over 7 bases. With V trimmed by 5 bases and J by 6 bases, 7 bases remained unmatched. Germline CDR1 MGHRA, CDR2 YSYEKL. The CDR3 has 14 residues. CDR3 coding DNA: TGCGCCAGCAGCATTGGACAGGTTGGCAATGAGCAGTTCTTC. This encodes CASSIGQVGNEQFF.

V and J are TRBV5-1 and TRBJ2-6; 8 bases align to TRBD2. The junction had 7 bases not matched to a gene; V was cut back by 4 bases and J by 4 bases. The CDR3 has 16 residues. Germline values: CDR1 SGHRS, CDR2 YFSETQ. CDR3 sequence reads: CASSLGGASGANVLTF. Here the CDR3 DNA reads TGCGCCAGCAGCCTCGGGGGGGCTTCCGGGGCCAACGTCCTGACTTTC.

V usage is TRBV19 and J usage is TRBJ1-2, with TRBD1 identical over 11 bases. This CDR3 comprises 14 residues. Per germline, CDR1 LNHDA and CDR2 SQIVND (reference sequence). The trim removed 4 bases at V and 3 bases at J, leaving 1 base unmatched. The CDR3 protein is CASSRTGGDYGYTF. CDR3 sequence (DNA): TGTGCCAGTAGTAGGACAGGGGGCGACTATGGCTACACCTTC.

The V gene is TRBV5-1, the J gene TRBJ1-1, with 7 bases matching TRBD1. The CDR3 has 15 amino acids. The J segment lost 2 bases and the V segment lost 4 bases, leaving 8 bases of the junction unmatched. Germline V gives CDR1 SGHRS, CDR2 YFSETQ. The CDR3 spells CASSRGDSFNTEAFF. CDR3 nucleotides: TGCGCCAGCAGCCGCGGGGACAGCTTCAACACTGAAGCTTTCTTT.

The rearrangement links TRBV28 to TRBJ1-5; D may be TRBD1 (5 bases). The CDR3 extends over 16 amino acids. The germline V gene has CDR1 MDHEN and CDR2 SYDVKM. Deletions cut 7 bases from V and 3 bases from J, with 19 bases between. The CDR3 nucleotides are TGTGCCAGCACCTCAAGGGGAGGCAGGTACAATCAGCCCCAGCATTTT. It encodes CASTSRGGRYNQPQHF. Full variable domain (missing parts from reference TRBV28 and TRBJ1-5): DVKVTQSSRYLVKRTGEKVFLECVQDMDHENMFWYRQDPGLGLRLIYFSYDVKMKEKGDIPEGYSVSREKKERFSLILESASTNQTSMYLCASTSRGGRYNQPQHFGDGTRLSIL.

The chain uses TRBV6-4 and TRBJ1-2; 10 nucleotides line up with TRBD1. V lost 6 bases, J lost 5 bases, and 15 bases stayed unmatched. CDR1 and CDR2 (germline): MRHNA, SNTAGT. The CDR3 has 17 amino acids. CDR3 DNA: TGTGCCAGCAGATCCGACAGGGGGCGGCACAGCACTTATGGCTACACCTTC. Translated: CASRSDRGRHSTYGYTF.

This rearrangement joins TRBV28 to TRBJ1-2; D is unresolved. V shed 3 bases and J shed 4 bases, with 9 bases lying between them. Germline-derived CDR1 and CDR2 are MDHEN and SYDVKM. The CDR3 is 13 residues long. In nucleotides, the CDR3 is TGTGCCAGCAGTTTTGGCAGAAGCTATGGCTACACCTTC. Amino acid sequence: CASSFGRSYGYTF.

V is TRBV7-9 and J is TRBJ1-6, with 8 bases fitting TRBD1. This CDR3 is 15 amino acids long. The V gene's germline CDR1 is SEHNR and CDR2 FQNEAQ (reference sequence). V lost 1 base to trimming and J lost 8 bases; unmatched junction nucleotides: 4. CDR3 loop: CASSLGGQEHSPLHF. CDR3 sequence (DNA): TGTGCCAGCAGCTTAGGGGGACAGGAACATTCACCCCTCCACTTT. The variable domain in full, with the rest retrieved from reference TRBV7-9 and TRBJ1-6, is DTGVSQNPRHKITKRGQNVTFRCDPISEHNRLYWYRQTLGQGPEFLTYFQNEAQLEKSRLLSDRFSAERPKGSFSTLEIQRTEQGDSAMYLCASSLGGQEHSPLHFGNGTRLTVT.

The chain combines TRBV6-1 with TRBJ2-2, with TRBD1 matching 7 bases. This CDR3 region has 12 residues. Germline-derived CDR1 and CDR2 are MNHNS and SASEGT. After removal of 7 bases from V and 10 bases from J, the junction contained 6 bases not matched to a gene. CDR3 DNA sequence: TGTGCCAGCACTACGACAGGGCCGGAGCTGTTTTTT. Amino acid sequence: CASTTTGPELFF.

The V call is TRBV6-5, the J call TRBJ1-6; the D is unclear. The germline V gene has CDR1 MNHEY and CDR2 SVGAGI. This CDR3 comprises 13 residues. V was shortened by 2 bases and J by 11 bases, with 10 bases between the two germline ends. The DNA of the CDR3 is TGTGCCAGCAGTTACCTTAGTTCTGCACCCCTCCACTTT. As protein: CASSYLSSAPLHF.

The gene calls are TRBV7-9 and TRBJ2-1; tentatively, D is TRBD2 (5 bases). The germline CDR1 and CDR2 sequences are SEHNR and FQNEAQ (reference sequence). The CDR3 totals 16 residues. V lost 1 base and J lost 8, with 18 bases in between. The CDR3 loop is CASSLGTGRSLDEQFF. The CDR3 DNA follows: TGTGCCAGCAGCTTAGGGACTGGCAGGTCTCTGGATGAGCAGTTCTTC.

The rearrangement joins TRBV9 to TRBJ1-6; TRBD1 matches 8 bases. Germline trimming cut 1 base from V and 8 bases from J; bases unmatched to any gene: 8. Germline V gene data show CDR1 as SGDLS and CDR2 as YYNGEE. The CDR3 is made up of 16 amino acids. CDR3 loop: CASSVTTGAGDSPLHF. The CDR3 DNA reads as TGTGCCAGCAGCGTAACGACAGGGGCCGGAGATTCACCCCTCCACTTT.

The J gene is TRBJ1-1, the V gene TRBV11-2; 7 positions agree with TRBD1. The CDR3 sequence is 13 residues long. V was clipped by 10 bases and J by 1 base; unmatched bases: 6. CDR1 and CDR2 from the germline V gene are SGHAT and FQNNGV. CDR3 DNA: TGTGCCACCTGGGGGACAGCGAACACTGAAGCTTTCTTT. This gives the protein CATWGTANTEAFF.

V is TRBV5-1 and J is TRBJ2-1, with 9 bases fitting TRBD2. The CDR3 has 18 amino acids. Germline CDR1 and CDR2: SGHRS and YFSETQ. The trim removed 0 bases at V and 1 base at J, leaving 8 bases unmatched. The CDR3 DNA reads as TGCGCCAGCAGCTTGGAACCCAGCGGGGGGATTTCCTACAATGAGCAGTTCTTC. This gives the protein CASSLEPSGGISYNEQFF.

CDR3 DNA sequence: TGTGCCACCCATGGACAGGGGAATCAGCCCCAGCATTTT. It translates to CATHGQGNQPQHF. V and J are TRBV6-1 and TRBJ1-5; the match to TRBD1 covers 9 bases. In germline, CDR1 is MNHNS, CDR2 SASEGT. CDR3 size: 13 residues. The V and J ends lost 10 bases and 4 bases, in that order; junction bases with no gene match: 5.

This chain connects TRBV21-1 to TRBJ1-1; TRBD1, the table's D call, was not compared with the DNA. TRBV21-1 is termed a pseudogene. This CDR3 comprises 15 residues. The CDR3 DNA follows: TGTGCCAGCAGCCTACGGGACAGAACCCCGACTGAAGCTTTCTTT. This encodes CASSLRDRTPTEAFF.

This clone was seen just once. One end of the junction is discordant with germline, which a read error may explain. The chain joins TRBV6-4 to TRBJ1-1; D is perhaps TRBD1 (5 bases). In germline, CDR1 is MRHNA, CDR2 SNTAGT. This CDR3 has 14 residues. DNA of the CDR3: TGTACCAGCAGTACCGGGACTGAGAACACTGAAGCTTTCTTT. Translating gives CTSSTGTENTEAFF.